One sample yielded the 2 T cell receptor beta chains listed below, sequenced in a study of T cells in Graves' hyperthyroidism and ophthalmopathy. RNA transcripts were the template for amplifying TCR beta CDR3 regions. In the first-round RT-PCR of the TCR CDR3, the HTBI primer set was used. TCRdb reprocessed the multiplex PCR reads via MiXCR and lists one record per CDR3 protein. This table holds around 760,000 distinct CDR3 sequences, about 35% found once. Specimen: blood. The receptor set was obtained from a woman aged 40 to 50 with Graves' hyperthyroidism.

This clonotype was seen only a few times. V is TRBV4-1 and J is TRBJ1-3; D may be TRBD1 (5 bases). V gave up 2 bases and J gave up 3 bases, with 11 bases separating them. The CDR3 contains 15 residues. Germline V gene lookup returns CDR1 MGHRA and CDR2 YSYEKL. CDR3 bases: TGCGCCAGCAGCCAACAGGGATTATTTGGAAACACCATATATTTT. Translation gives CASSQQGLFGNTIYF.

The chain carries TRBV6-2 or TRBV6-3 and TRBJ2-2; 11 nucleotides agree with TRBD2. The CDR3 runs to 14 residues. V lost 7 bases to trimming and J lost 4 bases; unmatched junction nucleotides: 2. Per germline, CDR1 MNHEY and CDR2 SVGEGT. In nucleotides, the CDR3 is TGTGCCAGCAACCTAGCGGGGGGCACCGGGGAGCTGTTTTTT. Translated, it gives CASNLAGGTGELFF.